This TCR beta chain comes out of a study of blood T cell repertoires in COVID-19 (dated by TCRdb to 2019 to 2021). For context, the study as a whole: Samples from collaborators originated in the United States, Italy and Spain and spanned both the acute and convalescent phases of COVID-19. HLA class I and class II types, where available, came from metadata supplied by the sample provider rather than from assay-based typing. A freely available public database, intended as a resource for researchers studying the immune response to SARS-CoV-2, is where the repertoires were released. The prospective study material was composed of cDNA or gDNA derived from T cells, B-cell-depleted T cells, or PBMCs. Samples came from the ongoing ImmuneRACE study (first 160 participants) plus 1,254 subjects from 6 global collaborators. Sample metadata almost always included a de-identified subject ID, COVID-19 status, age in years and sex. The dataset comprised deeply sampled blood TCRbeta repertoires from subjects exposed to, actively infected with, or recovered from COVID-19. General conclusions and limits of the study: Clinical and demographic metadata were provided uncurated, with the amount varying by source and participant.

TCRbeta CDR3 regions were amplified from genomic DNA by means of the immunoSEQ Assay, a bias-controlled multiplex PCR. The authors processed their data as follows. Within the assay, amplification of reference gene primers was used to estimate how many nucleated cells each sample contained. To quantify the absolute abundance of each unique TCRbeta CDR3 rearrangement, sequence reads were collapsed and filtered. For each sample, productive Simpson clonality was calculated as the square root of Simpson's diversity index across productive rearrangements. Not all clones reach the TCRdb copy of this immuneACCESS table, which keeps in-frame sequences only. Checked studies attribute under half of the gap to unresolved V genes and leave the rest unexplained. D and trimming come from the DNA, and the V and J calls and clone size come from that table. A total of 250,000 to 400,000 clones appear in this sample, approximately 90% of them only once. 1.5% to 2% of the sample rests with the top ten.

About this clone: Its antigen remains undetermined. No base qualities exist here, and no much larger clone lies one base off it.

At one collaborating source in Seattle, patients were enrolled during active infection and were followed longitudinally through the course of disease. The collaborating institutions used their own protocols to collect whole blood in K2EDTA tubes. For TCRbeta analysis, collaborator samples were shipped as frozen whole blood, as isolated PBMCs, or as DNA extracted from either sample type. The TCR sequence derives from a woman aged 30 to 39 with COVID-19, enrolled during active disease. The sample consisted of peripheral blood.

The encoded CDR3 is CASSSEPDQPQHF. The DNA is as follows: TGTGCCAGCAGCTCCGAACCAGATCAGCCCCAGCATTTT. This chain joins TRBV7-6 to TRBJ1-5, with no confidently assigned D gene. CDR1 and CDR2 were assigned from the germline V gene as SGHVS and FNYEAQ. The CDR3 holds 13 amino acids from the cysteine to the phenylalanine. Just CDR3 DNA is preserved here, 39 bases in frame from base 1. The junction shows trimming of 4 bases on V and 5 bases on J, plus 9 bases between the germline ends. With all but the CDR3 taken from the reference TRBV7-6 and TRBJ1-5 genes, the full variable domain is: GAGVSQSPRYKVTKRGQDVALRCDPISGHVSLYWYRQALGQGPEFLTYFNYEAQQDKSGLPNDRFSAERPEGSISTLTIQRTEQRDSAMYRCASSSEPDQPQHFGDGTRLSIL.